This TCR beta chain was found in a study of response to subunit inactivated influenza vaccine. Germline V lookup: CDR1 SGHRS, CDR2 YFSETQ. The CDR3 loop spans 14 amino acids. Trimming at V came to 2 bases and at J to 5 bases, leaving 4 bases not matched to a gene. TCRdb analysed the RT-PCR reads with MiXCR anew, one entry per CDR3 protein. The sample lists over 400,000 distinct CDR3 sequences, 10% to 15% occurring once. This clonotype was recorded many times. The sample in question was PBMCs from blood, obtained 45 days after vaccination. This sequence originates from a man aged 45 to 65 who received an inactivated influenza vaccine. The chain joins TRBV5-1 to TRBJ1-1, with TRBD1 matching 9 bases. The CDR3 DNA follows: TGCGCCAGCAGCTTACAGGGGGCGCCGACTGAAGCTTTCTTT. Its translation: CASSLQGAPTEAFF.